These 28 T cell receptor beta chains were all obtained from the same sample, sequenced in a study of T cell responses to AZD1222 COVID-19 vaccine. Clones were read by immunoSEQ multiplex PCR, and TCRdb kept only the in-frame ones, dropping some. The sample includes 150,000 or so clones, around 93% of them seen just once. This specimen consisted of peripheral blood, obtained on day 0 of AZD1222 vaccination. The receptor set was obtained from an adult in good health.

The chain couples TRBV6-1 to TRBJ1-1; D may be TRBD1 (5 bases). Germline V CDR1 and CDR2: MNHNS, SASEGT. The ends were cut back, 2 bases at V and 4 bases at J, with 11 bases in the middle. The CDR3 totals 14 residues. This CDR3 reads CASSETDGGTEAFF. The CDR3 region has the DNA TGTGCCAGCAGTGAAACCGATGGGGGCACTGAAGCTTTCTTT.

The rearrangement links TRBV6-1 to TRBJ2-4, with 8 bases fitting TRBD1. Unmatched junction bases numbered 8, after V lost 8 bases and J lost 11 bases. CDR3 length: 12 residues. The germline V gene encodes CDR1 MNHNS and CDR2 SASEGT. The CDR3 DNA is TGTGCCAGCCGGGACAGGCTAGGCGTTCAGTACTTC. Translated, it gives CASRDRLGVQYF.

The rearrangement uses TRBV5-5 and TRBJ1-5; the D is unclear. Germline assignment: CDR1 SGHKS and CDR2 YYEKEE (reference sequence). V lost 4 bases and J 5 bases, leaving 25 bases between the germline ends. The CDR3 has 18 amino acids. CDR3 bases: TGTGCCAGCAGCCCCGTGGTTTGGACCAGCTATCTCTATCAGCCCCAGCATTTT. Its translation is CASSPVVWTSYLYQPQHF.

CDR3 amino acids: CASSPRPYSDTQYF. CDR3 coding DNA: TGTGCCAGCAGCCCTCGTCCTTACTCAGATACGCAGTATTTT. The rearrangement joins TRBV14 to TRBJ2-3; D is ambiguous. V was trimmed by 4 bases and J by 4 bases, leaving 12 bases between them. CDR1 is SGHDN, CDR2 FVKESK, per germline. The CDR3 sequence is 14 residues long.

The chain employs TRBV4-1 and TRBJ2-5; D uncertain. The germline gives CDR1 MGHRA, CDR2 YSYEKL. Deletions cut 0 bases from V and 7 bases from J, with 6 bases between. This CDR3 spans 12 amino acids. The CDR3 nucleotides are TGCGCCAGCAGCCAAGATAAAGGGACCCAGTACTTC. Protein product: CASSQDKGTQYF.

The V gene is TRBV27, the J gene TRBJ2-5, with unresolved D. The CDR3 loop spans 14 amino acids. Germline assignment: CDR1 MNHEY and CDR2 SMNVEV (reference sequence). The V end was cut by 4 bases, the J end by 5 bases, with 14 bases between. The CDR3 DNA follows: TGTGCCAGCAGTTCATCCGGGCCTATGGAGACCCAGTACTTC. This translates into CASSSSGPMETQYF.

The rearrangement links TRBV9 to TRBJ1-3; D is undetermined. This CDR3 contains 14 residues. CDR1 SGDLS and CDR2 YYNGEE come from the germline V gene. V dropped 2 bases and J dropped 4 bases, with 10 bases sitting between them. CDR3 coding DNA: TGTGCCAGCAGCGTGAGCGGAAGAGGAAACACCATATATTTT. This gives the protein CASSVSGRGNTIYF. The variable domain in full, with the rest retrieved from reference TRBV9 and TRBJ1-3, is DSGVTQTPKHLITATGQRVTLRCSPRSGDLSVYWYQQSLDQGLQFLIQYYNGEERAKGNILERFSAQQFPDLHSELNLSSLELGDSALYFCASSVSGRGNTIYFGEGSWLTVV.

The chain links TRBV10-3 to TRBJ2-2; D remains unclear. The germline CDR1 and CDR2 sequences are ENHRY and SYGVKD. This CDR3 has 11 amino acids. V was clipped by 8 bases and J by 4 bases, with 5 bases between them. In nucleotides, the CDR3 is TGTGCCATCTTAGGCACCGGGGAGCTGTTTTTT. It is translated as CAILGTGELFF.

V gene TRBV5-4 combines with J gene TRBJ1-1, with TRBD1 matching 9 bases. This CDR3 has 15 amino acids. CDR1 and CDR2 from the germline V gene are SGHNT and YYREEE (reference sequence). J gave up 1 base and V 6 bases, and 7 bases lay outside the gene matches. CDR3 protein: CASKPGQGQNTEAFF. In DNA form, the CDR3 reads TGTGCCAGCAAGCCGGGACAGGGCCAGAACACTGAAGCTTTCTTT.

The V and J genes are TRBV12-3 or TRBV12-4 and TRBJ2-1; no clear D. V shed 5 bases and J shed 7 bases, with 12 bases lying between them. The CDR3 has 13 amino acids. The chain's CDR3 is CASSTPTANEQFF. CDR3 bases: TGTGCCAGCAGTACTCCGACCGCAAATGAGCAGTTCTTC.

CDR3 DNA: TGTGCTAGTGGTTCCCACCGGGGGAGCACAGATACGCAGTATTTT. Protein sequence: CASGSHRGSTDTQYF. This chain links TRBV12-5 with TRBJ2-3, with a weak D call TRBD2 (6 bases). The CDR3 contains 15 residues. V lost 4 bases to trimming and J lost 0 bases, with 11 bases between them. The V gene's germline CDR1 is LGHNT and CDR2 FRNRAP.

This chain's CDR3 is CASSQDTGYNEQFF. Here the CDR3 DNA reads TGTGCCAGCAGCCAAGATACGGGGTACAATGAGCAGTTCTTC. This chain links TRBV14 with TRBJ2-1, with D possibly being TRBD2 (5 bases). The germline CDR1 and CDR2 sequences are SGHDN and FVKESK. V was clipped by 0 bases and J by 4 bases, with 7 bases between them. This CDR3 has 14 residues.

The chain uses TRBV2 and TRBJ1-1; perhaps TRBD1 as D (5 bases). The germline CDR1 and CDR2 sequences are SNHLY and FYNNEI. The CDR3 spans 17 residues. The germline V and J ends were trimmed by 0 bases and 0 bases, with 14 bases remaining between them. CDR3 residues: CASSEALGGSVNTEAFF. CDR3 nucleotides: TGTGCCAGCAGTGAAGCGCTTGGGGGGAGTGTGAACACTGAAGCTTTCTTT.

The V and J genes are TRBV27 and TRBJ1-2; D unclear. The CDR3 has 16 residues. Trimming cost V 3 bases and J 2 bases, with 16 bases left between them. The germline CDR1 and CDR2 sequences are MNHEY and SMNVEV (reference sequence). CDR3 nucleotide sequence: TGTGCCAGCAGTTTGGCCGGTCTAGACAAAAACTATGGCTACACCTTC. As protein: CASSLAGLDKNYGYTF.

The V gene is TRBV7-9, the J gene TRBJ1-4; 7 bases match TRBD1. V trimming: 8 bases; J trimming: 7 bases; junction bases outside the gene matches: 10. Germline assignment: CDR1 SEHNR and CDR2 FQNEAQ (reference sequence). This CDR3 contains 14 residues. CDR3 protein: CASLPDRSGEKLFF. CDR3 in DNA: TGTGCCAGCCTCCCGGACAGGTCGGGTGAAAAACTGTTTTTT.

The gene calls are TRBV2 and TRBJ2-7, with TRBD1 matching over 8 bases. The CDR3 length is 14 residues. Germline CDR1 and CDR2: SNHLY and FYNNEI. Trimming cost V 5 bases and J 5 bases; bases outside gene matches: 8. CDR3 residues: CASSSRQGTDEQYF. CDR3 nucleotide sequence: TGTGCCAGCAGTTCTAGACAGGGGACGGACGAGCAGTACTTC. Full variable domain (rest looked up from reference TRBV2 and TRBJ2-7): EPEVTQTPSHQVTQMGQEVILRCVPISNHLYFYWYRQILGQKVEFLVSFYNNEISEKSEIFDDQFSVERPDGSNFTLKIRSTKLEDSAMYFCASSSRQGTDEQYFGPGTRLTVT.

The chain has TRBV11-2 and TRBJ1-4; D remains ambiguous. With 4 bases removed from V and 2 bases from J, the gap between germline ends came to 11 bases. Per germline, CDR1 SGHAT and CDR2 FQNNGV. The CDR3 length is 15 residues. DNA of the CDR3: TGTGCCAGCAGCTCAACAGAGGTTACTAATGAAAAACTGTTTTTT. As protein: CASSSTEVTNEKLFF. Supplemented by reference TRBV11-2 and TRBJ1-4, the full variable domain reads EAGVAQSPRYKIIEKRQSVAFWCNPISGHATLYWYQQILGQGPKLLIQFQNNGVVDDSQLPKDRFSAERLKGVDSTLKIQPAKLEDSAVYLCASSSTEVTNEKLFFGSGTQLSVL.

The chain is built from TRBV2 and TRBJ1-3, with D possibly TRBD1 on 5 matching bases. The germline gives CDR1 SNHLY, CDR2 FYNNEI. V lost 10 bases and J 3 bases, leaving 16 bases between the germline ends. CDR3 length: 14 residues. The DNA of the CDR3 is TGTGCCACCCGGCCGGGGGGAAGTGGAAACACCATATATTTT. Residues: CATRPGGSGNTIYF.

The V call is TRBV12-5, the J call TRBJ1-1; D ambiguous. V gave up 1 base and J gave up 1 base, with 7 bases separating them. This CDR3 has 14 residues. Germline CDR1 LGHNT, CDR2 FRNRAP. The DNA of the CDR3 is TGTGCTAGTGGTTTGGCCCTACAGAACACTGAAGCTTTCTTT. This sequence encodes CASGLALQNTEAFF.

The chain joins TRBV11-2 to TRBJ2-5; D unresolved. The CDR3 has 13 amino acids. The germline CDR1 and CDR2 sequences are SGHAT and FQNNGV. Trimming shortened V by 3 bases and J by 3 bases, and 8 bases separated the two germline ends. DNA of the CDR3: TGTGCCAGCAGCTTCCAGTTCAAAGAGACCCAGTACTTC. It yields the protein CASSFQFKETQYF.

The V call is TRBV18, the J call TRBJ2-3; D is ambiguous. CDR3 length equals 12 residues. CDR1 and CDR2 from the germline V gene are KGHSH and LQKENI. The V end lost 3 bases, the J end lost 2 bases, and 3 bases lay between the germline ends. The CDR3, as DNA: TGTGCCAGCTCACCCTACACAGATACGCAGTATTTT. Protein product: CASSPYTDTQYF.

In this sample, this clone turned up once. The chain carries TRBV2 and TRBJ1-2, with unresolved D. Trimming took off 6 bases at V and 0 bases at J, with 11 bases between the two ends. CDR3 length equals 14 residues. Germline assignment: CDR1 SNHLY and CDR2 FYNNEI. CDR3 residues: CASRAAGSNYGYTF. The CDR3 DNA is TGTGCCAGCAGGGCCGCAGGTTCTAACTATGGCTACACCTTC.

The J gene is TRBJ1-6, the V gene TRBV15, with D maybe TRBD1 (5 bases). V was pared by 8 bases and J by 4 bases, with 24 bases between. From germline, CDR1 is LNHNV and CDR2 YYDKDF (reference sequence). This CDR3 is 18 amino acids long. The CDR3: CATLSRPSDGGYNSPLHF. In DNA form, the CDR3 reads TGTGCCACCCTATCGCGACCCTCCGACGGGGGTTATAATTCACCCCTCCACTTT.

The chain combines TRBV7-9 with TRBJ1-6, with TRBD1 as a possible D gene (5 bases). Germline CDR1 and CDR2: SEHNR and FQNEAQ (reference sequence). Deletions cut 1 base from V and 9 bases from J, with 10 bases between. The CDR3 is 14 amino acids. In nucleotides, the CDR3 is TGTGCCAGCAGCTTAGAAGGGGCTGGTTCACCCCTCCACTTT. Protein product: CASSLEGAGSPLHF.

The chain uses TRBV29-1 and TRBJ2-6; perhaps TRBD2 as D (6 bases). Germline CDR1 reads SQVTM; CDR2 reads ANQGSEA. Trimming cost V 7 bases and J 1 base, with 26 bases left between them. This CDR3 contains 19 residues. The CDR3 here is CSESLSAGRILSGANVLTF. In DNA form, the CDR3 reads TGCAGCGAATCATTAAGTGCGGGGCGAATCCTTTCTGGGGCCAACGTCCTGACTTTC.

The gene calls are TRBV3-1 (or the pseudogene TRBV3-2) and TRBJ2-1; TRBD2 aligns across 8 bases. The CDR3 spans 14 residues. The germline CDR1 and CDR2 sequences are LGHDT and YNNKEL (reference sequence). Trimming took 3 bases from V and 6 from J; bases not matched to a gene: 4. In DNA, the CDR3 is TGTGCCAGCAGCCACCCGGGGGGGAGCAATGAGCAGTTCTTC. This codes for CASSHPGGSNEQFF.

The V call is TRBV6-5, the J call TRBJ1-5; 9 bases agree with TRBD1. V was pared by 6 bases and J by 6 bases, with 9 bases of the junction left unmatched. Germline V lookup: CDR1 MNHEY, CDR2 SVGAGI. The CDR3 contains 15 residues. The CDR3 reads CASSLAQGAGQPQHF. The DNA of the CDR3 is TGTGCCAGCAGCCTGGCACAGGGGGCTGGTCAGCCCCAGCATTTT.

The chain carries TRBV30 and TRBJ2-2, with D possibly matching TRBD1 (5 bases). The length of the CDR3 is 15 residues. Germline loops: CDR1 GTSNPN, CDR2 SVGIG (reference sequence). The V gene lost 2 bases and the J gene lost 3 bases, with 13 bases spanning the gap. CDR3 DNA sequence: TGTGCCTGGAGTTCTAGGCAGGGATACACCGGGGAGCTGTTTTTT. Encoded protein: CAWSSRQGYTGELFF.